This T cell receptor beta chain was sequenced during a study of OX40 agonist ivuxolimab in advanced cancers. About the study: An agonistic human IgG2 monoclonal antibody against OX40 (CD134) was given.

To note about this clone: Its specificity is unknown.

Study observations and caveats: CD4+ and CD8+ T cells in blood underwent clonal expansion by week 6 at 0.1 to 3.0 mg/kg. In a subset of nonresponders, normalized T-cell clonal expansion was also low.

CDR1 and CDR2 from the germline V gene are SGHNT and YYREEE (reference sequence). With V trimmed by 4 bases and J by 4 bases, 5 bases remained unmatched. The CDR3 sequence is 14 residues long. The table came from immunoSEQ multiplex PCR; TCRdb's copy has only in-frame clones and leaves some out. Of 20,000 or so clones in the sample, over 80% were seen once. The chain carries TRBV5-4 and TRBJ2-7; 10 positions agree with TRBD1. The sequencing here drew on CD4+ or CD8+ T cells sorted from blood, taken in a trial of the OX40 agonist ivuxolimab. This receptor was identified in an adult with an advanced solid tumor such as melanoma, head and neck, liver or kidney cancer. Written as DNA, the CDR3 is TGTGCCAGCAGCCTGGGACAGGGGAGTTACGAGCAGTACTTC. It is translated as CASSLGQGSYEQYF.